The clone carrying this T cell receptor (beta chain) showed up just a few times. Original analysis: Reference gene primers were amplified, and this amplification served to estimate nucleated cell counts. The table came from immunoSEQ multiplex PCR; TCRdb's copy has only in-frame clones and leaves some out. V, J and clone size reflect that table, while D and trimming were determined from the DNA. The table lists 350,000 to 450,000 clones, more than 70% of them singletons. Germline-derived CDR1 and CDR2 are SNHLY and FYNNEI. V shed 5 bases and J shed 5 bases, with 15 bases lying between them. There are 15 residues in the CDR3. This sample was taken from a study of blood T cell repertoires in COVID-19. Study-level background: The study drew acute and convalescent COVID-19 samples from the United States, Italy and Spain. Sample material is recorded as cDNA or gDNA derived from T cells, B-cell-depleted T cells, or PBMCs.

Recruited during active infection, patients (from Seattle) were subsequently followed longitudinally. The source of this sequence is a woman aged 55-69 years with COVID-19, enrolled during active disease. Sequencing input: peripheral blood. The rearrangement uses TRBV2 and TRBJ1-4; D perhaps matches TRBD1 (5 bases). CDR3 protein: CASSPLGGGNEKLFF. For the CDR3, the DNA is TGTGCCAGCAGTCCCCTTGGGGGAGGGAATGAAAAACTGTTTTTT.